This passage covers 26 T cell receptor beta chains from one sample sequenced in a study of Tregs in tolerant kidney transplant recipients. Only in-frame clones appear in the TCRdb table, and some are missing; sequencing was by immunoSEQ multiplex PCR. Of 60,000 or so clones in the sample, approximately 83% were seen once. The sequences come from Tregs from blood, collected before the transplant. These receptors came from a human donor who received a combined kidney and bone marrow transplant.

In its sample, this clone was seen once. This chain uses TRBV5-1 with TRBJ1-2; D might be TRBD1 (5 bases). The CDR3 consists of 13 residues. The V and J ends lost 2 bases and 6 bases respectively, with 11 bases between them. Germline lookup yields CDR1 SGHRS and CDR2 YFSETQ. CDR3 DNA: TGCGCCAGCAGCTTACCCGCAGGGAATGGCTACACCTTC. Its translation is CASSLPAGNGYTF.

V is TRBV15 and J is TRBJ1-2; 10 bases match TRBD1. After removal of 3 bases from V and 6 bases from J, the junction contained 7 bases not matched to a gene. The CDR3 totals 15 residues. Germline values: CDR1 LNHNV, CDR2 YYDKDF (reference sequence). The CDR3 here is CATSSRVGTGDGYTF. The CDR3 nucleotides are TGTGCCACCAGCAGCAGAGTGGGGACAGGGGATGGCTACACCTTC.

This clone came up once. The chain combines TRBV27 with TRBJ2-7; no clear D gene. With 6 bases removed from V and 2 bases from J, the gap between germline ends came to 11 bases. CDR3 length: 13 residues. Per germline, CDR1 MNHEY and CDR2 SMNVEV (reference sequence). CDR3 coding DNA: TGTGCCAGCAGCCCCCCCAGTACCTACGAGCAGTACTTC. It codes for CASSPPSTYEQYF.

This chain connects TRBV7-2 to TRBJ1-5; maybe TRBD1 (6 bases). This CDR3 comprises 15 residues. V was clipped by 5 bases and J by 5 bases, with 16 bases between them. Germline-derived CDR1 and CDR2 are SGHTA and FQGNSA. The CDR3 protein is CASSPGVQGYQPQHF. As DNA, the CDR3 is TGTGCCAGCAGCCCAGGGGTACAGGGTTATCAGCCCCAGCATTTT.

This chain uses TRBV11-2 with TRBJ1-3; D not resolved. The V and J ends lost 0 bases and 4 bases respectively, with 16 bases between them. CDR1 SGHAT and CDR2 FQNNGV come from the germline V gene. The CDR3 has 17 amino acids. This chain's CDR3 is CASSLDFSPEPGNTIYF. CDR3 nucleotide sequence: TGTGCCAGCAGCTTAGATTTCTCCCCCGAACCCGGAAACACCATATATTTT.

This clone was seen a few times. The rearrangement links TRBV6-5 to TRBJ2-7, with D maybe TRBD2 (7 bases). This CDR3 spans 14 amino acids. V was clipped by 7 bases and J by 3 bases, with 16 bases between them. The germline CDR1 and CDR2 sequences are MNHEY and SVGAGI. CDR3 sequence reads: CASTLGGGNYEQYF. The CDR3 coding sequence is TGTGCCAGCACCCTAGGGGGGGGGAACTACGAGCAGTACTTC.

The rearrangement links TRBV15 to TRBJ1-2; D uncertain. The germline V gene encodes CDR1 LNHNV and CDR2 YYDKDF (reference sequence). This CDR3 is built from 13 residues. The ends were cut back, 0 bases at V and 4 bases at J, with 6 bases in the middle. CDR3 DNA sequence: TGTGCCACCAGCAGAGATCGAGGCTATGGCTACACCTTC. Its translation: CATSRDRGYGYTF.

The chain recombines TRBV5-5 with TRBJ2-2; D may be TRBD2 (5 bases). CDR3 length equals 15 residues. The V end was cut by 4 bases, the J end by 1 base, with 11 bases between. CDR1 SGHKS and CDR2 YYEKEE come from the germline V gene (reference sequence). DNA for the CDR3: TGTGCCAGCAGCGGACTCGCAGGGAACACCGGGGAGCTGTTTTTT. Translating gives CASSGLAGNTGELFF.

J is TRBJ1-1 and V is TRBV11-2; D not resolved. Germline CDR1 SGHAT, CDR2 FQNNGV. Between the trimmed V and J ends, which lost 5 bases and 10 bases, there was a span of 17 bases. CDR3 length: 13 residues. This CDR3 is CASSPDQTAGAFF. The CDR3 nucleotides are TGTGCCAGCAGCCCCGACCAAACCGCGGGAGCTTTCTTT.

This chain uses TRBV6-5 with TRBJ1-2; the D is unclear. V was clipped by 4 bases and J by 6 bases, with 9 bases between them. The germline V gene has CDR1 MNHEY and CDR2 SVGAGI. This CDR3 spans 12 amino acids. CDR3 in amino acids: CASSFRGDGYTF. The DNA for the CDR3 is TGTGCCAGCAGTTTCCGAGGAGATGGCTACACCTTC.

The rearrangement links TRBV6-1 to TRBJ2-1, with TRBD1 matching 7 bases. J was trimmed by 7 bases and V by 7 bases; bases with no gene match: 4. Looked up from germline, CDR1 is MNHNS and CDR2 is SASEGT. There are 12 residues in the CDR3. The CDR3 loop is CASTRQGNEQFF. The CDR3 DNA follows: TGTGCCAGCACGCGACAGGGAAATGAGCAGTTCTTC.

The chain combines TRBV18 with TRBJ1-1, with D unclear. The CDR3 spans 12 residues. Per germline, CDR1 KGHSH and CDR2 LQKENI. Trimming stripped 6 bases from V and 8 bases from J, with 13 bases between. The CDR3 loop is CASSSPAGEAFF. The CDR3 bases are TGTGCCAGCTCCTCCCCCGCGGGGGAAGCTTTCTTT.

The genes are TRBV18 and TRBJ1-3, with a possible D match to TRBD1 (5 bases). The CDR3 is 14 residues long. Germline V gives CDR1 KGHSH, CDR2 LQKENI. Deletions cut 3 bases from V and 2 bases from J, with 8 bases between. CDR3 protein: CASSPGRAGNTIYF. The CDR3 DNA reads as TGTGCCAGCTCACCCGGCAGGGCTGGAAACACCATATATTTT.

This sequence joins TRBV19 and TRBJ1-1, with unresolved D. This CDR3 contains 18 residues. V lost 3 bases and J lost 1, with 21 bases in between. Germline V gives CDR1 LNHDA, CDR2 SQIVND (reference sequence). This CDR3 reads CASSILGNRAGRNTEAFF. For the CDR3, the DNA is TGTGCCAGTAGTATTTTGGGGAATCGTGCGGGTAGGAACACTGAAGCTTTCTTT.

This clone has just one count. The V and J genes are TRBV7-9 and TRBJ2-5; 8 nucleotides line up with TRBD2. The last part of the DNA fits TRBJ2-7 better; the J call may be wrong. Germline V gives CDR1 SEHNR, CDR2 FQNEAQ (reference sequence). This CDR3 spans 16 amino acids. DNA for the CDR3: TGTGCCAGCAACTCCCTGGGGACTAGGGCCGGCTACGAGCAGTACTTC. This sequence encodes CASNSLGTRAGYEQYF.

The V and J genes are TRBV28 and TRBJ2-1; TRBD2 is a possible D gene (5 bases). Germline V gives CDR1 MDHEN, CDR2 SYDVKM. The CDR3 has 13 amino acids. Trimming pared 3 bases from V and 9 bases from J, leaving 12 bases between. In DNA form, the CDR3 reads TGTGCCAGCAGTTTTGGGCTAGCCGGTGAGCAGTTCTTC. Its protein is CASSFGLAGEQFF. Full variable domain (remainder filled in from reference TRBV28 and TRBJ2-1): DVKVTQSSRYLVKRTGEKVFLECVQDMDHENMFWYRQDPGLGLRLIYFSYDVKMKEKGDIPEGYSVSREKKERFSLILESASTNQTSMYLCASSFGLAGEQFFGPGTRLTVL.

This rearrangement joins TRBV27 to TRBJ1-5, with 7 bases identical to TRBD1. From germline, CDR1 is MNHEY and CDR2 SMNVEV (reference sequence). The V segment lost 5 bases and the J segment 4 bases; nucleotides outside the gene matches: 8. The CDR3 covers 15 residues. The CDR3 sequence: CASSTGAFQNQPQHF. As DNA, the CDR3 is TGTGCCAGCAGTACAGGGGCCTTCCAAAATCAGCCCCAGCATTTT.

The chain combines TRBV2 with TRBJ1-1; 7 bases are shared with TRBD1. The V gene's germline CDR1 is SNHLY and CDR2 FYNNEI. CDR3 length: 14 amino acids. The V segment lost 7 bases and the J segment 4 bases; nucleotides outside the gene matches: 9. CDR3 nucleotides: TGTGCCAGCAATCCCCAGGGGGGGAGCACTGAAGCTTTCTTT. It yields the protein CASNPQGGSTEAFF.

This clone was seen a single time. This sequence joins TRBV28 and TRBJ1-2; no firm D call. Deletions cut 3 bases from V and 5 bases from J, with 4 bases between. The CDR3 is made up of 11 amino acids. The germline V gene has CDR1 MDHEN and CDR2 SYDVKM. CDR3 region: CASSFLYGYTF. The CDR3 nucleotides are TGTGCCAGCAGTTTCCTATATGGCTACACCTTC.

This rearrangement joins TRBV19 to TRBJ2-5; TRBD1 matches 8 bases. CDR1 and CDR2 (germline): LNHDA, SQIVND (reference sequence). J lost 4 bases, V lost 3 bases, and 7 bases had no gene match. The CDR3 is 15 amino acids. The CDR3 nucleotides read TGTGCCAGTAGTATTACCAGGGGGCATGTAGAGACCCAGTACTTC. Amino acids: CASSITRGHVETQYF.

This clone was seen only a few times. This chain connects TRBV10-3 to TRBJ1-1; D call uncertain. V lost 4 bases, J lost 1 base, and 13 bases lay in between. Germline V gene sequence: CDR1 ENHRY, CDR2 SYGVKD. The CDR3 loop spans 15 amino acids. This chain's CDR3 is CAISALEGGNTEAFF. DNA of the CDR3: TGTGCCATCAGTGCCCTTGAGGGTGGGAACACTGAAGCTTTCTTT.

The chain couples TRBV2 to TRBJ1-4; D call uncertain. This CDR3 spans 14 amino acids. V was pared by 6 bases and J by 0 bases, with 8 bases between. Germline V CDR1 and CDR2: SNHLY, FYNNEI. The CDR3 sequence is CASRGAATNEKLFF. CDR3 nucleotide sequence: TGTGCCAGCAGGGGAGCTGCAACTAATGAAAAACTGTTTTTT.

The chain recombines TRBV5-1 with TRBJ2-5; TRBD1 matches 9 bases. The DNA end is more similar to TRBJ2-7, so the J call may be wrong. The germline CDR1 and CDR2 sequences are SGHRS and YFSETQ. The CDR3 has 16 amino acids. The CDR3, as DNA: TGCGCCAGCAGCTTGAACAGGGGGCTATGGTCTCACGAGCAGTACTTC. Its translation is CASSLNRGLWSHEQYF.

This chain links TRBV11-3 with TRBJ2-7, with D unclear. This CDR3 is built from 12 residues. Germline CDR1 and CDR2: SGHNT and YENEEA. Between the trimmed V and J ends, which lost 5 bases and 3 bases, there was a span of 8 bases. CDR3 sequence reads: CASSPNGYEQYF. In DNA, the CDR3 is TGTGCCAGCAGCCCTAACGGCTACGAGCAGTACTTC.

The V and J genes are TRBV7-2 and TRBJ1-4, with D unresolved. CDR1 is SGHTA, CDR2 FQGNSA, per germline. CDR3 size: 14 residues. Trimming shortened V by 5 bases and J by 8 bases, and 15 bases separated the two germline ends. CDR3 loop: CASSQDRGGEKLFF. CDR3 DNA: TGTGCCAGCAGCCAGGACCGTGGCGGGGAAAAACTGTTTTTT.

The chain is built from TRBV7-2 and TRBJ2-1; tentative D call: TRBD2 (5 bases). Germline values: CDR1 SGHTA, CDR2 FQGNSA. This CDR3 is built from 15 residues. Deletions cut 5 bases from V and 7 bases from J, with 18 bases between. The CDR3 sequence: CASSPPALAGNEQFF. CDR3 DNA sequence: TGTGCCAGCAGCCCACCGGCGCTTGCGGGTAATGAGCAGTTCTTC.